The 28 T cell receptor beta chains presented below share a single source sample, sequenced in a study of early T cells in non-severe SARS-CoV-2 infection (dated by TCRdb to the early 2020s). Libraries were made using 5' RACE. TCRdb names NextSeq 500 as the instrument used. TCRdb redid the processing of the public reads, applying fastp at Q25 and MiXCR, and retained in-frame beta chains. Rows merge per CDR3 protein into single entries with the most common DNA and genes. Recorded for this sample are 60,000 or so distinct CDR3 sequences; under 9% of them occurred a single time. Approximately 4% of the sample is in the top ten clones. The specimen was whole blood, collected at baseline. The receptors shown here come from an adult who was a healthcare worker with PCR-confirmed SARS-CoV-2 infection or an uninfected control (not recorded which).

At least ten counts were recorded for this clonotype. The chain joins TRBV19 to TRBJ2-3; the match to TRBD2 covers 7 bases. CDR1 is LNHDA, CDR2 SQIVND, per germline (reference sequence). This CDR3 is 12 amino acids long. V lost 6 bases, J lost 6 bases, and 3 bases stayed unmatched. The CDR3 loop is CASRYGRDTQYF. CDR3 sequence (DNA): TGTGCCAGTAGGTACGGGAGGGATACGCAGTATTTT.

This clonotype was found many times. The chain links TRBV6-5 to TRBJ1-1; tentatively, D is TRBD1 (6 bases). This CDR3 contains 16 residues. The germline CDR1 and CDR2 sequences are MNHEY and SVGAGI. V dropped 6 bases and J dropped 4 bases, with 21 bases sitting between them. The CDR3 here is CASRRGEQGVGTEAFF. Here the CDR3 DNA reads TGTGCCAGCAGAAGGGGGGAACAGGGAGTCGGCACTGAAGCTTTCTTT.

This clonotype showed up just a few times. This sequence joins TRBV5-5 and TRBJ2-4, with unresolved D. The V gene's germline CDR1 is SGHKS and CDR2 YYEKEE (reference sequence). This CDR3 is 13 amino acids long. The V end lost 0 bases, the J end lost 5 bases, and 6 bases lay between the germline ends. This CDR3 is CASSLDPENIQYF. As DNA, the CDR3 is TGTGCCAGCAGCTTGGACCCAGAAAACATTCAGTACTTC.

The chain employs TRBV7-9 and TRBJ2-7, with D perhaps TRBD1 (6 bases). This CDR3 is 14 amino acids long. Per germline, CDR1 SEHNR and CDR2 FQNEAQ (reference sequence). The V gene lost 5 bases and the J gene lost 6 bases, with 17 bases spanning the gap. The CDR3 sequence: CASSQNQGSGEQYF. CDR3 coding DNA: TGTGCCAGCAGCCAAAACCAGGGGAGCGGCGAGCAGTACTTC. Supplemented by reference TRBV7-9 and TRBJ2-7, the full variable domain reads DTGVSQNPRHKITKRGQNVTFRCDPISEHNRLYWYRQTLGQGPEFLTYFQNEAQLEKSRLLSDRFSAERPKGSFSTLEIQRTEQGDSAMYLCASSQNQGSGEQYFGPGTRLTVT.

In this sample, this clonotype turned up a few times. V gene TRBV7-9 combines with J gene TRBJ2-5, with a weak D call TRBD1 (5 bases). The V end lost 5 bases, the J end lost 5 bases, and 9 bases lay between the germline ends. The V gene's germline CDR1 is SEHNR and CDR2 FQNEAQ (reference sequence). The CDR3 contains 12 residues. The CDR3 DNA reads as TGTGCCAGCAGCGGCAGGGTGGAGACCCAGTACTTC. Protein product: CASSGRVETQYF.

This clonotype has at least ten counts. The V call is TRBV29-1, the J call TRBJ2-3; 10 nucleotides align to TRBD1. J gave up 3 bases and V 7 bases, and 4 bases lay outside the gene matches. The CDR3 spans 13 residues. Per germline, CDR1 SQVTM and CDR2 ANQGSEA. This CDR3 reads CSARQGATDTQYF. The CDR3, as DNA: TGCAGCGCCCGACAGGGGGCAACAGATACGCAGTATTTT.

The chain recombines TRBV5-6 with TRBJ2-1; D not certain. This CDR3 comprises 15 residues. Germline CDR1 reads SGHDT; CDR2 reads YYEEEE. Trimming removed 0 bases from V and 8 bases from J, with 15 bases in between. CDR3 loop: CASSLGPGRFDEQFF. The CDR3 nucleotides are TGTGCCAGCAGCTTGGGGCCCGGACGTTTCGATGAGCAGTTCTTC.

This chain joins TRBV3-2 and TRBJ2-4; the DNA was not used to check the table's D call, TRBD2. TRBV3-2 is recorded as a pseudogene. This CDR3 is built from 18 residues. CDR3: CASSQGLDGRKAKNIQYF. As DNA, the CDR3 is TGTGCCAGCAGCCAAGGACTAGATGGACGAAAAGCCAAAAACATTCAGTACTTC.

The chain carries TRBV11-2 and TRBJ2-3, with TRBD1 as a possible D gene (6 bases). With 3 bases removed from V and 0 bases from J, the gap between germline ends came to 13 bases. Looked up from germline, CDR1 is SGHAT and CDR2 is FQNNGV. The CDR3 sequence is 16 residues long. In DNA, the CDR3 is TGTGCCAGCAGCTTTCGGGCAGGGGCCAGCACAGATACGCAGTATTTT. This sequence encodes CASSFRAGASTDTQYF.

The genes are TRBV25-1 and TRBJ2-2, with 15 bases that match TRBD2. The CDR3 has 18 residues. Per germline, CDR1 MGHDK and CDR2 SYGVNS. V lost 6 bases to trimming and J lost 4 bases; unmatched junction nucleotides: 9. CDR3 bases: TGTGCCAGCAGGCGAGGACTAGCGGGAGGGCCGGGCACCGGGGAGCTGTTTTTT. Encoded protein: CASRRGLAGGPGTGELFF. The full variable domain, with the rest looked up from reference TRBV25-1 and TRBJ2-2, is EADIYQTPRYLVIGTGKKITLECSQTMGHDKMYWYQQDPGMELHLIHYSYGVNSTEKGDLSSESTVSRIRTEHFPLTLESARPSHTSQYLCASRRGLAGGPGTGELFFGEGSRLTVL.

This clonotype was observed a handful of times. This chain joins TRBV7-6 and TRBJ2-2, with 9 bases that match TRBD1. With V trimmed by 5 bases and J by 3 bases, 7 bases remained unmatched. The CDR3 spans 16 residues. CDR1 SGHVS and CDR2 FNYEAQ come from the germline V gene. CDR3 sequence: CASSPPRDRDTGELFF. The CDR3 DNA follows: TGTGCCAGCAGCCCTCCCCGGGACAGGGACACCGGGGAGCTGTTTTTT.

This clonotype was observed a handful of times. The chain is built from TRBV10-2 and TRBJ2-7; maybe TRBD2 (5 bases). This CDR3 has 12 amino acids. Germline values: CDR1 WSHSY, CDR2 SAAADI. Trimming stripped 5 bases from V and 5 bases from J, with 10 bases between. The DNA of the CDR3 is TGCGCCAGCAGTCGGACTGGCAACGAGCAGTACTTC. This encodes CASSRTGNEQYF.

Only a few counts were recorded for this clonotype. This rearrangement joins TRBV6-6 to TRBJ2-2; TRBD1 might be the D (6 bases). The ends were cut back, 6 bases at V and 4 bases at J, with 15 bases in the middle. Germline lookup yields CDR1 MNHNY and CDR2 SVGAGI (reference sequence). The CDR3 extends over 15 amino acids. CDR3 nucleotides: TGTGCCAGCAGCCGGGACACCGGAGGCACCGGGGAGCTGTTTTTT. It is translated as CASSRDTGGTGELFF.

This clonotype was recorded a few times. V is TRBV29-1 and J is TRBJ2-1, with D uncertain. Germline CDR1 reads SQVTM; CDR2 reads ANQGSEA. The CDR3 totals 11 residues. Trimming stripped 3 bases from V and 8 bases from J, with 8 bases between. This CDR3 is CSVDSPHEQFF. For the CDR3, the DNA is TGCAGCGTTGATTCCCCCCATGAGCAGTTCTTC.

This clonotype was recorded a few times. The J gene is TRBJ2-1, the V gene TRBV7-2; D unclear. The CDR3 has 13 residues. Germline CDR1 is SGHTA and CDR2 is FQGNSA. With 2 bases removed from V and 2 bases from J, the gap between germline ends came to 4 bases. The CDR3 nucleotides are TGTGCCAGCAGCTTAAAACCCTACAATGAGCAGTTCTTC. It codes for CASSLKPYNEQFF.

This clonotype was picked up a small number of times. The chain recombines TRBV12-3 or TRBV12-4 with TRBJ2-2, with 7 bases fitting TRBD1. The CDR3 spans 17 residues. J was trimmed by 0 bases and V by 6 bases; bases with no gene match: 10. The CDR3 spells CASSSAGTAANTGELFF. In nucleotides, the CDR3 is TGTGCCAGCAGCTCAGCCGGGACAGCCGCGAACACCGGGGAGCTGTTTTTT.

The chain carries TRBV2 and TRBJ2-5; 10 bases align to TRBD1. The CDR3 length is 14 residues. V shed 6 bases and J 4 bases; nucleotides not matched to a gene: 5. The germline V gene encodes CDR1 SNHLY and CDR2 FYNNEI. The CDR3 loop is CASSPGQGTETQYF. CDR3 nucleotide sequence: TGTGCCAGCAGCCCGGGACAGGGGACAGAGACCCAGTACTTC.

This clonotype was counted between two and nine times. The rearrangement uses TRBV5-1 and TRBJ2-2; 12 positions match TRBD2. Losses at the gene ends were 0 bases for V and 4 bases for J; bases not matched to a gene: 4. There are 17 residues in the CDR3. Per the germline V gene, CDR1 is SGHRS and CDR2 is YFSETQ. The DNA for the CDR3 is TGCGCCAGCAGCTTGGGACTAGCGGGAGTGGGCACCGGGGAGCTGTTTTTT. Its protein product is CASSLGLAGVGTGELFF.

This chain links TRBV7-2 with TRBJ2-1; D gene uncertain. The CDR3 consists of 16 residues. Germline lookup yields CDR1 SGHTA and CDR2 FQGNSA. With 1 base removed from V and 2 bases from J, the gap between germline ends came to 12 bases. The CDR3 bases are TGTGCCAGCAGCTTAGGGGTAGTCCGCCCCTACAATGAGCAGTTCTTC. It encodes CASSLGVVRPYNEQFF.

The V gene is TRBV12-3 or TRBV12-4, the J gene TRBJ2-1; 10 nucleotides line up with TRBD2. Unmatched junction bases numbered 14, after V lost 5 bases and J lost 4 bases. This CDR3 region has 18 residues. The CDR3 region is CASSLVPLGLAEYNEQFF. CDR3 sequence (DNA): TGTGCCAGCAGTCTGGTTCCCCTAGGACTAGCGGAGTACAATGAGCAGTTCTTC.

This sequence joins TRBV5-1 and TRBJ2-2; TRBD1 aligns across 10 bases. Germline V lookup: CDR1 SGHRS, CDR2 YFSETQ. CDR3 length equals 16 residues. With V trimmed by 4 bases and J by 3 bases, 6 bases remained unmatched. CDR3 DNA: TGCGCCAGCAGCATTCCCGGGACAGGGGACACCGGGGAGCTGTTTTTT. Translating gives CASSIPGTGDTGELFF.

This clonotype was recorded many times. This chain connects TRBV10-3 to TRBJ1-2; D gene ambiguous. The CDR3 contains 14 residues. V lost 6 bases to trimming and J lost 4 bases, with 15 bases between them. Germline V CDR1 and CDR2: ENHRY, SYGVKD. Here the CDR3 reads CAISRTELPYGYTF. CDR3 nucleotide sequence: TGTGCCATCAGCCGCACAGAGCTACCCTATGGCTACACCTTC.

The chain carries TRBV7-9 and TRBJ2-3; 9 bases are shared with TRBD2. The CDR3 spans 17 residues. Germline V gives CDR1 SEHNR, CDR2 FQNEAQ (reference sequence). V shed 1 base and J 1 base; nucleotides not matched to a gene: 6. The CDR3 loop reads CASSLVPSGTRTDTQYF. As DNA, the CDR3 is TGTGCCAGCAGCTTAGTTCCTAGCGGGACCCGCACAGATACGCAGTATTTT.

This clonotype was recorded a few times. The V gene is TRBV11-2, the J gene TRBJ1-4; D not resolved. The V end was cut by 6 bases, the J end by 7 bases, with 12 bases between. This CDR3 contains 13 residues. Germline-derived CDR1 and CDR2 are SGHAT and FQNNGV. CDR3 sequence (DNA): TGTGCCAGCAGTTGGGGTGTCGGTGAAAAACTGTTTTTT. Translated, it gives CASSWGVGEKLFF.

This chain uses TRBV6-1 with TRBJ1-5, with a weak D call TRBD1 (5 bases). V lost 4 bases and J lost 4, with 14 bases in between. Germline CDR1 is MNHNS and CDR2 is SASEGT. CDR3 length equals 15 residues. The CDR3 loop reads CASSVGDSRNQPQHF. The CDR3 coding sequence is TGTGCCAGCAGTGTTGGCGACAGTCGAAATCAGCCCCAGCATTTT.

In this sample, this clonotype turned up a few times. The genes are TRBV4-2 and TRBJ2-1; D is unclear. The CDR3 is made up of 12 amino acids. The V gene's germline CDR1 is LGHNA and CDR2 YNFKEQ. Trimming removed 0 bases at V and 10 bases at J, with 7 bases between. The CDR3 region has the DNA TGTGCCAGCAGCCAAGATGTTGGCGAGCAGTTCTTC. It specifies CASSQDVGEQFF.

The chain has TRBV7-3 and TRBJ2-1; D may be TRBD1 or TRBD2 (6 bases each). The CDR3 is 14 amino acids. The germline V and J ends were trimmed by 5 bases and 7 bases, with 15 bases remaining between them. The germline gives CDR1 SGHTA, CDR2 FQGTGA. DNA for the CDR3: TGTGCCAGCAGCCGGGAGCTACAGGGTAATGAGCAGTTCTTC. Translating it yields CASSRELQGNEQFF.

V is TRBV3-1 and J is TRBJ2-3; 11 bases line up with TRBD2. The germline CDR1 and CDR2 sequences are LGHDT and YNNKEL (reference sequence). The CDR3 has 17 amino acids. With 2 bases clipped from V and 1 base from J, the junction kept 5 bases outside the gene matches. The CDR3 nucleotides are TGTGCCAGCAGCCAATTCCTAGCGGGGGGCCGCACAGATACGCAGTATTTT. Residues: CASSQFLAGGRTDTQYF.